What follows is one T cell receptor (beta chain) and its context. This entry comes from a study of OX40 agonist ivuxolimab in advanced cancers. Study in general: Three partial responders included one hepatocellular carcinoma patient and two cutaneous melanoma patients.

The method was immunoSEQ multiplex PCR; TCRdb's version includes in-frame clones alone and lacks a portion of them. The top ten clones hold about 0.3% of a sample with around 65,000 clones, approximately 90% of them seen once. People who had autoimmune disease history or systemic immunosuppression were excluded. This CDR3 region has 10 residues. Sequences were derived from CD4+ or CD8+ T cells sorted from blood, sampled in a trial of the OX40 agonist ivuxolimab. The receptor was derived from an adult with an advanced solid tumor such as melanoma, head and neck, liver or kidney cancer. J is TRBJ1-5 and V is TRBV21-1. TRBV21-1 is assigned pseudogene status. The CDR3 DNA follows: TGTGCCAGGGTCCCTCAGCCCCAGCATTTT. Translating gives CARVPQPQHF.